Shown below are 23 T cell receptor beta chains from a single sample sequenced in a study of OX40 agonist ivuxolimab in advanced cancers. Method: immunoSEQ multiplex PCR; TCRdb's copy keeps in-frame clones and lacks some. The sample contains some 44,000 clones, 82% of which appear only once. The input for sequencing was CD4+ or CD8+ T cells sorted from blood, taken in a trial of the OX40 agonist ivuxolimab. Receptors were obtained from an adult with an advanced solid tumor such as melanoma, head and neck, liver or kidney cancer.

V and J are TRBV7-9 and TRBJ2-7, with TRBD2 matching 8 bases. The germline CDR1 and CDR2 sequences are SEHNR and FQNEAQ (reference sequence). The CDR3 consists of 13 residues. V gave up 5 bases and J gave up 3 bases; unmatched junction bases: 3. The CDR3 DNA reads TGTGCCAGCAGCGCGGGACTAGACTACGAGCAGTACTTC. This gives the protein CASSAGLDYEQYF.

V is TRBV6-6 and J is TRBJ2-3; D possibly matches TRBD1 or TRBD2 (6 bases each). The germline CDR1 and CDR2 sequences are MNHNY and SVGAGI (reference sequence). There are 13 residues in the CDR3. The V end lost 10 bases, the J end lost 3 bases, and 14 bases lay between the germline ends. The CDR3 DNA reads TGTGCCACCCTTAGGAGGGGGACAGATACGCAGTATTTT. It codes for CATLRRGTDTQYF.

This clone qualifies as medium-sized. This chain uses TRBV7-9 with TRBJ1-6; D gene unclear. Trimming cost V 1 base and J 9 bases, with 4 bases left between them. The CDR3 has 12 amino acids. Germline CDR1 and CDR2: SEHNR and FQNEAQ (reference sequence). The DNA for the CDR3 is TGTGCCAGCAGCTTAGACGCTTCACCCCTCCACTTT. Its translation is CASSLDASPLHF.

The V gene is TRBV2, the J gene TRBJ1-2; D is uncertain. In germline, CDR1 is SNHLY, CDR2 FYNNEI. The V and J ends lost 11 bases and 8 bases respectively, with 15 bases between them. The CDR3 runs to 11 residues. CDR3 DNA: TGTGCCCCCAGGCGGGAGGACGGCTACACCTTC. Protein product: CAPRREDGYTF.

The CDR3 nucleotides read TGCGCCAGCAGCCAAGATCATGTGGGAAACACCATATATTTT. Amino acids: CASSQDHVGNTIYF. V and J are TRBV4-1 and TRBJ1-3; no definite D call. The CDR3 totals 14 residues. Germline V gene data show CDR1 as MGHRA and CDR2 as YSYEKL. The V and J ends lost 0 bases and 4 bases respectively, with 7 bases between them.

In nucleotides, the CDR3 is TGTGCCAGCAGGGGTGCGGGGGCAGAGAACACCGGGGAGCTGTTTTTT. This translates into CASRGAGAENTGELFF. This chain links TRBV27 with TRBJ2-2, with D maybe TRBD2 (7 bases). V was clipped by 6 bases and J by 1 base, with 15 bases between them. CDR1 MNHEY and CDR2 SMNVEV come from the germline V gene (reference sequence). This CDR3 contains 16 residues.

The chain couples TRBV7-9 to TRBJ1-2, with 7 bases matching TRBD1. The germline V gene has CDR1 SEHNR and CDR2 FQNEAQ (reference sequence). The J segment lost 2 bases and the V segment lost 5 bases, leaving 8 bases of the junction unmatched. There are 15 residues in the CDR3. This chain's CDR3 is CASSPPGQPNYGYTF. The CDR3 DNA reads as TGTGCCAGCAGCCCCCCGGGACAGCCCAACTATGGCTACACCTTC.

The V call is TRBV19, the J call TRBJ1-4; 8 bases are shared with TRBD1. CDR1 and CDR2 from the germline V gene are LNHDA and SQIVND (reference sequence). This CDR3 contains 16 residues. J gave up 0 bases and V 8 bases, and 8 bases lay outside the gene matches. The CDR3: CASSWDRFSTNEKLFF. The CDR3, as DNA: TGTGCCAGTTCCTGGGACAGGTTCTCAACTAATGAAAAACTGTTTTTT.

As to this clone: Sequence at one end of the junction differs from germline and may be a read error. The chain carries TRBV6-5 and TRBJ2-7; TRBD1 agrees at 9 bases. The CDR3 consists of 14 residues. Germline assignment: CDR1 MNHEY and CDR2 SVGAGI. The CDR3 sequence is CASSWDRASFEQYF. In DNA form, the CDR3 reads TGTGCCAGCAGCTGGGACAGGGCTTCCTTCGAGCAGTACTTC.

This chain joins TRBV27 and TRBJ1-1, with D unresolved. This CDR3 spans 15 amino acids. Trimming took 7 bases from V and 1 from J, leaving 16 bases between them. From germline, CDR1 is MNHEY and CDR2 SMNVEV (reference sequence). CDR3 region: CASTIRAPGNTEAFF. The CDR3 coding sequence is TGTGCCAGCACCATAAGGGCTCCCGGGAACACTGAAGCTTTCTTT.

The V call is TRBV29-1, the J call TRBJ1-1; the D gene is possibly TRBD1 (5 bases). V lost 5 bases and J 1 base, leaving 8 bases between the germline ends. Per the germline V gene, CDR1 is SQVTM and CDR2 is ANQGSEA. The CDR3 consists of 12 residues. CDR3 region: CSVLRGNTEAFF. The DNA for the CDR3 is TGCAGCGTTTTAAGGGGGAACACTGAAGCTTTCTTT.

The chain uses TRBV10-3 and TRBJ2-2; 8 bases match TRBD2. The CDR3 spans 15 residues. In germline, CDR1 is ENHRY, CDR2 SYGVKD. V was pared by 6 bases and J by 2 bases, with 5 bases of the junction left unmatched. The CDR3 is CAIRGSGANTGELFF. The CDR3 DNA is TGTGCCATCAGGGGTAGCGGGGCAAACACCGGGGAGCTGTTTTTT.

This clone was counted between two and nine times. J is TRBJ1-5 and V is TRBV11-2, with D possibly being TRBD1 (5 bases). Trimming pared 5 bases from V and 5 bases from J, leaving 19 bases between. The CDR3 runs to 16 residues. Looked up from germline, CDR1 is SGHAT and CDR2 is FQNNGV. The CDR3 loop is CASSPTEGGADQPQHF. The CDR3 coding sequence is TGTGCCAGCAGCCCGACAGAGGGAGGGGCGGATCAGCCCCAGCATTTT.

The genes are TRBV11-1 and TRBJ2-2; D is unclear. Germline CDR1 reads SGHAT; CDR2 reads FQDESV (reference sequence). Trimming cost V 2 bases and J 7 bases, with 11 bases left between them. The CDR3 spans 14 residues. In nucleotides, the CDR3 is TGTGCCAGCAGCTTATTAGGACCTGGCGGGGAGCTGTTTTTT. The encoded protein is CASSLLGPGGELFF.

This clone was detected only once. J is TRBJ2-3 and V is TRBV15, with D maybe TRBD2 (6 bases). The CDR3 spans 16 residues. CDR1 and CDR2 from the germline V gene are LNHNV and YYDKDF (reference sequence). V dropped 0 bases and J dropped 1 base, with 11 bases sitting between them. The CDR3 DNA reads TGTGCCACCAGCAGAGATTTGGGCGGGGGCACAGATACGCAGTATTTT. It codes for CATSRDLGGGTDTQYF.

J is TRBJ1-4 and V is TRBV6-6; 7 nucleotides agree with TRBD1. Germline CDR1 is MNHNY and CDR2 is SVGAGI (reference sequence). Germline trimming cut 6 bases from V and 6 bases from J; bases unmatched to any gene: 7. This CDR3 is built from 14 residues. The chain's CDR3 is CASSPTGTDEKLFF. The CDR3 DNA sequence: TGTGCCAGCAGCCCAACAGGGACAGATGAAAAACTGTTTTTT.

The chain has TRBV5-6 and TRBJ1-1; 7 bases map to TRBD1. Germline trimming cut 1 base from V and 6 bases from J; bases unmatched to any gene: 12. In germline, CDR1 is SGHDT, CDR2 YYEEEE. This CDR3 spans 16 amino acids. CDR3 sequence reads: CASSLISQGGNAEAFF. As DNA, the CDR3 is TGTGCCAGCAGCTTGATCAGCCAGGGGGGTAACGCTGAAGCTTTCTTT.

The rearrangement links TRBV5-1 to TRBJ2-7; TRBD1 agrees at 8 bases. The germline V gene has CDR1 SGHRS and CDR2 YFSETQ. The CDR3 has 15 residues. After removal of 4 bases from V and 2 bases from J, the junction contained 8 bases not matched to a gene. The CDR3 protein is CASSRYRGAAYEQYF. The CDR3, as DNA: TGCGCCAGCAGCCGCTACAGGGGGGCGGCCTACGAGCAGTACTTC.

This clone was seen just once. This chain links TRBV6-5 with TRBJ1-1; D ambiguous. V shed 3 bases and J shed 4 bases, with 6 bases lying between them. The CDR3 is 12 amino acids. Germline V lookup: CDR1 MNHEY, CDR2 SVGAGI. Here the CDR3 reads CASSYGGTEAFF. For the CDR3, the DNA is TGTGCCAGCAGTTATGGAGGCACTGAAGCTTTCTTT.

The chain joins TRBV11-3 to TRBJ1-1; unclear D gene. The CDR3 has 13 amino acids. Germline values: CDR1 SGHNT, CDR2 YENEEA. With 5 bases removed from V and 8 bases from J, the gap between germline ends came to 15 bases. Here the CDR3 DNA reads TGTGCCAGCAGCCTAACAGAGACCCGGGAAGCTTTCTTT. Translating gives CASSLTETREAFF.

This clone is categorized as medium-sized. The V call is TRBV19, the J call TRBJ1-1, with D perhaps matching TRBD1 (6 bases). Germline V gene sequence: CDR1 LNHDA, CDR2 SQIVND (reference sequence). V was shortened by 1 base and J by 4 bases, with 13 bases between the two germline ends. CDR3 size: 15 residues. CDR3 bases: TGTGCCAGTAGTATAGGAGGGGGTAGCGTCACTGAAGCTTTCTTT. Protein sequence: CASSIGGGSVTEAFF.

The chain employs TRBV19 and TRBJ2-1; 7 nucleotides match TRBD2. The CDR3 totals 13 residues. Per the germline V gene, CDR1 is LNHDA and CDR2 is SQIVND (reference sequence). Trimming cost V 4 bases and J 6 bases; bases outside gene matches: 3. CDR3 region: CASSKRTSNEQFF. Here the CDR3 DNA reads TGTGCCAGTAGTAAAAGGACTAGCAATGAGCAGTTCTTC.

V usage is TRBV7-9 and J usage is TRBJ2-7, with 11 bases fitting TRBD1. CDR3 length equals 15 residues. V was clipped by 5 bases and J by 6 bases; unmatched bases: 9. Looked up from germline, CDR1 is SEHNR and CDR2 is FQNEAQ (reference sequence). In DNA, the CDR3 is TGTGCCAGCAGCCGCTGGGACAGGGGGTTCCCCGAGCAGTACTTC. Encoded protein: CASSRWDRGFPEQYF.